The 26 T cell receptor beta chains listed next were all sequenced from one sample in a study of TIL therapy for anti-PD-1-resistant metastatic lung cancer (dated by TCRdb to 2020 to 2022). The time point tag for this specimen amounts to: pre-treatment sample, taken before nivolumab and TIL therapy. Using bias-controlled multiplex PCR with the immunoSEQ v3 hsTCRB kit, the TCR beta CDR3 regions were amplified from genomic DNA. Sourced from immuneACCESS, this table was stored by TCRdb with only in-frame sequences that have V and J called. A share of the clones is absent; for the studies checked, an unresolved V gene accounts for under half, and the remainder has no known explanation. The sample records roughly 57,000 clones, about 81% of which are singletons. Of the sample, just under 3% falls within the top ten clones. Here the sequenced sample was blood, taken at baseline. Receptors originate from a person aged 25-85 years with non-small cell lung cancer.

This chain connects TRBV11-2 to TRBJ2-3; D unclear. This CDR3 is built from 14 residues. Germline CDR1 and CDR2: SGHAT and FQNNGV. The germline V and J ends were trimmed by 5 bases and 2 bases, with 11 bases remaining between them. The CDR3 coding sequence is TGTGCCAGCAGCCCACTCCTCCTCACAGATACGCAGTATTTT. Residues: CASSPLLLTDTQYF.

V usage is TRBV29-1 and J usage is TRBJ2-1; 7 nucleotides line up with TRBD1. The J segment lost 9 bases and the V segment lost 3 bases, leaving 17 bases of the junction unmatched. The germline gives CDR1 SQVTM, CDR2 ANQGSEA. The CDR3 loop spans 16 amino acids. CDR3 sequence (DNA): TGCAGCGTTGACCCCCCTCCGGGACGAAGGGACAGTGAGCAGTTCTTC. This gives the protein CSVDPPPGRRDSEQFF.

CDR3 in amino acids: CAISEIVANYGYTF. The CDR3 bases are TGTGCCATCAGTGAGATAGTAGCTAACTATGGCTACACCTTC. This sequence joins TRBV10-3 and TRBJ1-2, with D unclear. The germline gives CDR1 ENHRY, CDR2 SYGVKD. The V end lost 2 bases, the J end lost 0 bases, and 7 bases lay between the germline ends. The CDR3 is made up of 14 amino acids.

The V gene is TRBV7-2, the J gene TRBJ1-2; D might be TRBD1 (5 bases). The germline CDR1 and CDR2 sequences are SGHTA and FQGNSA. The CDR3 is 17 residues long. V was trimmed by 1 base and J by 5 bases, leaving 20 bases between them. The DNA of the CDR3 is TGTGCCAGCAGCTTAGATTTTCTTGGGGGGGGAAAATATGGCTACACCTTC. Protein sequence: CASSLDFLGGGKYGYTF.

This chain joins TRBV4-1 and TRBJ2-7; perhaps TRBD2 as D (5 bases). V dropped 0 bases and J dropped 2 bases, with 11 bases sitting between them. CDR1 is MGHRA and CDR2 is YSYEKL in the germline V gene. This CDR3 is built from 15 residues. The DNA of the CDR3 is TGCGCCAGCAGCCAAGATTATCGGGAAACCTACGAGCAGTACTTC. Amino acid sequence: CASSQDYRETYEQYF.

This clone turned up a few times. This sequence joins TRBV5-1 and TRBJ2-7, with TRBD1 identical over 8 bases. V shed 1 base, J shed 2 bases, and the junction held 2 bases outside the gene matches. Looked up from germline, CDR1 is SGHRS and CDR2 is YFSETQ. CDR3 length equals 14 residues. CDR3 in amino acids: CASSLQGAAYEQYF. The CDR3 DNA follows: TGCGCCAGCAGCTTGCAGGGGGCGGCCTACGAGCAGTACTTC. The full variable domain, rest sourced from reference TRBV5-1 and TRBJ2-7, is KAGVTQTPRYLIKTRGQQVTLSCSPISGHRSVSWYQQTPGQGLQFLFEYFSETQRNKGNFPGRFSGRQFSNSRSEMNVSTLELGDSALYLCASSLQGAAYEQYFGPGTRLTVT.

The rearrangement joins TRBV24-1 to TRBJ2-2, with 15 bases fitting TRBD2. The CDR3 contains 18 residues. CDR1 KGHDR and CDR2 SFDVKD come from the germline V gene. Trimming at V came to 3 bases and at J to 7 bases, leaving 8 bases not matched to a gene. In nucleotides, the CDR3 is TGTGCCACCAGTGATCCCGGACTAGCGGGAGGGTATGGCGGGGAGCTGTTTTTT. This codes for CATSDPGLAGGYGGELFF.

This clone was counted once. The chain recombines TRBV7-2 with TRBJ2-5; 14 bases are shared with TRBD2. This CDR3 is 18 amino acids long. Germline V CDR1 and CDR2: SGHTA, FQGNSA. The V and J ends lost 0 bases and 3 bases, in that order; junction bases with no gene match: 6. The CDR3 is CASSLAGTSGGRKETQYF. As DNA, the CDR3 is TGTGCCAGCAGCTTAGCTGGGACTAGCGGGGGTCGCAAAGAGACCCAGTACTTC.

This chain connects TRBV14 to TRBJ2-3; D not certain. CDR1 and CDR2 from the germline V gene are SGHDN and FVKESK. This CDR3 has 18 amino acids. V was cut by 0 bases and J by 2 bases, with 18 bases left in between. The CDR3 sequence: CASSQDGPVTKTTDTQYF. CDR3 sequence (DNA): TGTGCCAGCAGCCAAGATGGGCCAGTTACAAAGACCACAGATACGCAGTATTTT.

This rearrangement joins TRBV6-5 to TRBJ1-5, with D perhaps TRBD1 (6 bases). The CDR3 sequence is 13 residues long. Germline V gene sequence: CDR1 MNHEY, CDR2 SVGAGI. Trimming took 6 bases from V and 5 from J, leaving 11 bases between them. DNA of the CDR3: TGTGCCAGCAGGGACGGACAGCATCAGCCCCAGCATTTT. It codes for CASRDGQHQPQHF.

J is TRBJ2-3 and V is TRBV27; TRBD2 aligns across 7 bases. Losses at the gene ends were 2 bases for V and 2 bases for J; bases not matched to a gene: 4. Germline V CDR1 and CDR2: MNHEY, SMNVEV (reference sequence). This CDR3 is 15 amino acids long. The CDR3 nucleotides read TGTGCCAGCAGTTTAGCTAGCGGAAACACAGATACGCAGTATTTT. Protein product: CASSLASGNTDTQYF.

V usage is TRBV28 and J usage is TRBJ2-7, with TRBD1 as a possible D gene (6 bases). The CDR3 covers 15 residues. V lost 6 bases, J lost 2 bases, and 17 bases lay in between. Germline V gene sequence: CDR1 MDHEN, CDR2 SYDVKM. CDR3 protein: CASSWGSTGTYEQYF. CDR3 nucleotide sequence: TGTGCCAGCAGCTGGGGATCGACAGGTACCTACGAGCAGTACTTC.

This rearrangement joins TRBV14 to TRBJ2-1; the match to TRBD2 covers 7 bases. The CDR3 covers 18 residues. Germline V gives CDR1 SGHDN, CDR2 FVKESK. Germline trimming cut 4 bases from V and 3 bases from J; bases unmatched to any gene: 15. The CDR3 region has the DNA TGTGCCAGCAGCCGCGGGGGAGGGCCTTTTGGGCGCTACAATGAGCAGTTCTTC. As protein: CASSRGGGPFGRYNEQFF.

The CDR3 sequence: CASSLGGGQNTEAFF. The CDR3 bases are TGTGCCAGCAGCTTGGGCGGGGGACAGAACACTGAAGCTTTCTTT. This chain joins TRBV5-4 and TRBJ1-1; maybe TRBD1 (6 bases). The CDR3 sequence is 15 residues long. Germline V lookup: CDR1 SGHNT, CDR2 YYREEE (reference sequence). V was trimmed by 0 bases and J by 1 base, leaving 10 bases between them.

The chain joins TRBV19 to TRBJ1-5, with D maybe TRBD1 (6 bases). Germline V gives CDR1 LNHDA, CDR2 SQIVND (reference sequence). This CDR3 is 15 amino acids long. V shed 2 bases and J shed 3 bases, with 11 bases lying between them. DNA of the CDR3: TGTGCCAGTAGTATACTGGACAGTGACAATCAGCCCCAGCATTTT. Translated, it gives CASSILDSDNQPQHF.

CDR3 protein: CASSWARDTQYF. DNA for the CDR3: TGTGCCAGCAGCTGGGCGAGAGATACGCAGTATTTT. The chain couples TRBV5-4 to TRBJ2-3; D not certain. The CDR3 length is 12 residues. Deletions cut 3 bases from V and 5 bases from J, with 7 bases between. Germline loops: CDR1 SGHNT, CDR2 YYREEE (reference sequence).

The chain links TRBV7-9 to TRBJ1-2; D not certain. Germline V gene lookup returns CDR1 SEHNR and CDR2 FQNEAQ (reference sequence). V lost 2 bases, J lost 8 bases, and 12 bases lay in between. The CDR3 runs 13 residues. The CDR3 spells CASSLTLEDGYTF. The CDR3 DNA follows: TGTGCCAGCAGCTTAACCCTAGAGGACGGCTACACCTTC. The variable domain in full, completed from reference TRBV7-9 and TRBJ1-2, reads DTGVSQNPRHKITKRGQNVTFRCDPISEHNRLYWYRQTLGQGPEFLTYFQNEAQLEKSRLLSDRFSAERPKGSFSTLEIQRTEQGDSAMYLCASSLTLEDGYTFGSGTRLTVV.

V is TRBV14 and J is TRBJ1-6, with D maybe TRBD1 (5 bases). The germline V and J ends were trimmed by 4 bases and 3 bases, with 7 bases remaining between them. Germline V CDR1 and CDR2: SGHDN, FVKESK. CDR3 size: 14 residues. CDR3 residues: CASSRDYYNSPLHF. CDR3 nucleotides: TGTGCCAGCAGCCGGGACTACTATAATTCACCCCTCCACTTT.

V usage is TRBV7-9 and J usage is TRBJ2-1; D perhaps matches TRBD1 (6 bases). This CDR3 contains 15 residues. With 6 bases removed from V and 0 bases from J, the gap between germline ends came to 12 bases. CDR1 and CDR2 (germline): SEHNR, FQNEAQ (reference sequence). CDR3 in amino acids: CASSHRVSSYNEQFF. The CDR3 DNA is TGTGCCAGCAGTCACAGGGTTAGCTCCTACAATGAGCAGTTCTTC.

This clone was observed once. The V and J genes are TRBV7-8 and TRBJ1-4; weak D call: TRBD1 (5 bases). The V end lost 4 bases, the J end lost 8 bases, and 8 bases lay between the germline ends. Germline-derived CDR1 and CDR2 are SGHVS and FQNEAQ. The CDR3 length is 12 residues. The CDR3 DNA sequence: TGTGCCAGCAGCTGGGGCGGGGAAAAACTGTTTTTT. Its protein product is CASSWGGEKLFF.

This chain joins TRBV5-1 and TRBJ2-7; 9 bases fit TRBD1. The CDR3 totals 15 residues. The V gene end was trimmed by 4 bases and the J gene end by 2 bases; junction bases not matched to a gene: 7. Germline lookup yields CDR1 SGHRS and CDR2 YFSETQ. The CDR3 nucleotides read TGCGCCAGCAGCCAGGGACAGGGTGTTACCTACGAGCAGTACTTC. Translation: CASSQGQGVTYEQYF.

This chain uses TRBV15 with TRBJ2-7; no definite D call. CDR1 and CDR2 (germline): LNHNV, YYDKDF (reference sequence). The CDR3 runs 12 residues. V lost 1 base and J 3 bases, leaving 4 bases between the germline ends. CDR3 residues: CATSRVFYEQYF. The CDR3, as DNA: TGTGCCACCAGCAGAGTCTTCTACGAGCAGTACTTC.

This clone appeared a single time. CDR3 sequence (DNA): TGTGCCAGCAGCCGCATGACAGGGGGCCTACCTTGGCAGCCCCAGCATTTT. Protein product: CASSRMTGGLPWQPQHF. The gene calls are TRBV7-2 and TRBJ1-5; 10 bases are shared with TRBD1. J gave up 7 bases and V 5 bases, and 14 bases lay outside the gene matches. In germline, CDR1 is SGHTA, CDR2 FQGNSA. The CDR3 runs to 17 residues.

V gene TRBV7-8 combines with J gene TRBJ1-5; no reliable D call. CDR1 is SGHVS, CDR2 FQNEAQ, per germline. This CDR3 comprises 17 residues. Trimming left V 1 base short and J 4 bases short, with 17 bases between. CDR3 amino acids: CASSLGFQTLRNQPQHF. The CDR3 nucleotides read TGTGCCAGCAGCTTAGGTTTCCAGACCTTAAGAAATCAGCCCCAGCATTTT.

The chain recombines TRBV19 with TRBJ1-2; TRBD1 is a possible D gene (5 bases). V lost 7 bases to trimming and J lost 7 bases, with 13 bases between them. The CDR3 covers 12 residues. Germline assignment: CDR1 LNHDA and CDR2 SQIVND (reference sequence). The CDR3 nucleotides are TGTGCCAGTAACTCGGGAGGGGCTGGCTACACCTTC. Residues: CASNSGGAGYTF. The variable domain in full, completed from reference TRBV19 and TRBJ1-2, reads DGGITQSPKYLFRKEGQNVTLSCEQNLNHDAMYWYRQDPGQGLRLIYYSQIVNDFQKGDIAEGYSVSREKKESFPLTVTSAQKNPTAFYLCASNSGGAGYTFGSGTRLTVV.

This clone was recorded a few times. CDR3 bases: TGTGCCAGCAGTCCATCTGTCGGCGGACCCCTCCACTTT. It is translated as CASSPSVGGPLHF. The chain recombines TRBV6-5 with TRBJ1-6; D call uncertain. The CDR3 is 13 amino acids. V shed 5 bases and J shed 12 bases, with 14 bases lying between them. Looked up from germline, CDR1 is MNHEY and CDR2 is SVGAGI.